This passage covers 23 T cell receptor beta chains from one sample sequenced in a study of TIL therapy for anti-PD-1-resistant metastatic lung cancer. Time point: pre-treatment sample, taken before nivolumab and TIL therapy. The libraries were made with immunoSEQ v3. TCRdb keeps only in-frame clones here, not all; method: immunoSEQ multiplex PCR. The sample carries some 37,000 clones, around four fifths recorded once. This specimen consisted of blood, obtained at baseline. These receptors all come from a person between 30 and 79 years old with non-small cell lung cancer.

CDR3 nucleotide sequence: TGTGCCAGCACCATGCAACTAGGGACTAGCGGGGGGTCCGGGGAGCTGTTTTTT. Amino acid sequence: CASTMQLGTSGGSGELFF. V is TRBV5-4 and J is TRBJ2-2, with 15 positions matching TRBD2. Germline V gene lookup returns CDR1 SGHNT and CDR2 YYREEE (reference sequence). The J segment lost 6 bases and the V segment lost 6 bases, leaving 12 bases of the junction unmatched. This CDR3 region has 18 residues.

This clone has just one count. This rearrangement joins TRBV7-9 to TRBJ2-5; D not certain. V was cut by 7 bases and J by 0 bases, with 12 bases left in between. The V gene's germline CDR1 is SEHNR and CDR2 FQNEAQ (reference sequence). This CDR3 has 14 residues. In nucleotides, the CDR3 is TGTGCCAGCACCATAAGCAAGAACCAAGAGACCCAGTACTTC. It yields the protein CASTISKNQETQYF.

This clone qualifies as medium-sized (0.01 to 0.1%). The chain uses TRBV10-3 and TRBJ1-1; 7 nucleotides agree with TRBD1. With 4 bases clipped from V and 4 bases from J, the junction kept 3 bases outside the gene matches. Germline CDR1 and CDR2: ENHRY and SYGVKD. This CDR3 contains 13 residues. CDR3 in DNA: TGTGCCATCAGTGGTCAGGGGGGCACTGAAGCTTTCTTT. It yields the protein CAISGQGGTEAFF.

V is TRBV10-3 and J is TRBJ2-7; TRBD1 matches at 8 bases. Unmatched junction bases numbered 5, after V lost 3 bases and J lost 10 bases. The CDR3 has 12 amino acids. Germline V gene sequence: CDR1 ENHRY, CDR2 SYGVKD. This CDR3 is CAISDQGARQYF. CDR3 nucleotides: TGTGCCATCAGTGACCAGGGGGCACGCCAGTACTTC.

This chain connects TRBV19 to TRBJ1-3; D possibly corresponds to TRBD1 (5 bases). V lost 7 bases and J lost 6, with 13 bases in between. The CDR3 covers 13 residues. Germline V gene sequence: CDR1 LNHDA, CDR2 SQIVND (reference sequence). The CDR3 is CASKNRGLNTIYF. The CDR3 coding sequence is TGTGCCAGTAAAAATAGGGGCTTAAACACCATATATTTT.

The CDR3 region is CASSITGNAADTQYF. CDR3 coding DNA: TGTGCCAGCAGTATCACAGGGAACGCGGCAGATACGCAGTATTTT. The chain has TRBV6-5 and TRBJ2-3, with TRBD1 as a possible D gene (6 bases). Trimming removed 5 bases at V and 4 bases at J, with 16 bases between. Germline-derived CDR1 and CDR2 are MNHEY and SVGAGI. The CDR3 length is 15 residues.

The rearrangement uses TRBV28 and TRBJ1-4; maybe TRBD1 (5 bases). Germline V gene lookup returns CDR1 MDHEN and CDR2 SYDVKM. The V and J ends lost 0 bases and 0 bases respectively, with 8 bases between them. The CDR3 runs to 16 residues. The CDR3 DNA sequence: TGTGCCAGCAGTTTATGGGGGCCTACAACTAATGAAAAACTGTTTTTT. As protein: CASSLWGPTTNEKLFF.

This sequence joins TRBV7-2 and TRBJ2-3, with 8 bases identical to TRBD1. Trimming removed 5 bases from V and 3 bases from J; junction bases left unmatched: 10. Looked up from germline, CDR1 is SGHTA and CDR2 is FQGNSA. The length of the CDR3 is 16 residues. The CDR3 DNA follows: TGTGCCAGCAGCCCGAGACAGGGGTTTCGGACAGATACGCAGTATTTT. It specifies CASSPRQGFRTDTQYF.

This chain uses TRBV5-5 with TRBJ2-3; 12 bases fit TRBD1. Germline V lookup: CDR1 SGHKS, CDR2 YYEKEE (reference sequence). This CDR3 contains 18 residues. V lost 0 bases to trimming and J lost 6 bases; unmatched junction nucleotides: 11. The CDR3 spells CASSLVFEGQGAWDTQYF. CDR3 nucleotide sequence: TGTGCCAGCAGCTTGGTGTTCGAGGGACAGGGGGCATGGGATACGCAGTATTTT.

The chain employs TRBV10-3 and TRBJ2-7; no clear D gene. The CDR3 contains 14 residues. Germline V CDR1 and CDR2: ENHRY, SYGVKD. The V end was cut by 6 bases, the J end by 3 bases, with 15 bases between. CDR3 amino acids: CAIRGVSANYEQYF. CDR3 bases: TGTGCCATCAGAGGCGTGAGCGCCAACTACGAGCAGTACTTC.

This clone was seen a few times. This sequence joins TRBV7-2 and TRBJ1-2, with D unresolved. CDR3 size: 13 residues. V lost 3 bases to trimming and J lost 6 bases, with 11 bases between them. Germline V gene sequence: CDR1 SGHTA, CDR2 FQGNSA. CDR3 sequence (DNA): TGTGCCAGCAGCTTGGTCGGCAGGCATGGCTACACCTTC. This translates into CASSLVGRHGYTF.

This clone came up a few times. This chain joins TRBV6-5 and TRBJ1-1; no reliable D call. Trimming shortened V by 2 bases and J by 4 bases, and 8 bases separated the two germline ends. Germline V gene lookup returns CDR1 MNHEY and CDR2 SVGAGI. The CDR3 extends over 13 amino acids. The CDR3 loop is CASSYNTVTEAFF. The CDR3 nucleotides are TGTGCCAGCAGTTACAATACTGTCACTGAAGCTTTCTTT.

Comment on this clone: Other DNA sequences in the same sample also yield this CDR3. V is TRBV2 and J is TRBJ2-2; D is perhaps TRBD1 (7 bases). Germline V gene data show CDR1 as SNHLY and CDR2 as FYNNEI. The V end lost 4 bases, the J end lost 5 bases, and 11 bases lay between the germline ends. The CDR3 length is 14 residues. The CDR3 coding sequence is TGTGCCAGCAGTGGGACAGGACTAACCGGGGAGCTGTTTTTT. Translating it yields CASSGTGLTGELFF.

The chain links TRBV5-4 to TRBJ1-6, with TRBD1 as a possible D gene (5 bases). Trimming shortened V by 6 bases and J by 11 bases, and 15 bases separated the two germline ends. The V gene's germline CDR1 is SGHNT and CDR2 YYREEE (reference sequence). CDR3 size: 13 residues. The CDR3 loop reads CASTGGGSAPLHF. CDR3 sequence (DNA): TGTGCCAGCACCGGGGGGGGGTCGGCACCCCTCCACTTT.

The CDR3 protein is CASSLAPPGRLKKETQYF. The CDR3 DNA sequence: TGTGCCAGCAGTTTAGCCCCACCGGGACGGCTCAAGAAAGAGACCCAGTACTTC. V is TRBV27 and J is TRBJ2-5, with D possibly called TRBD1 or TRBD2 (5 bases each). V was trimmed by 2 bases and J by 3 bases, leaving 22 bases between them. The CDR3 spans 18 residues. CDR1 is MNHEY and CDR2 is SMNVEV in the germline V gene (reference sequence).

The chain employs TRBV4-3 and TRBJ2-1, with TRBD2 matching over 11 bases. The CDR3 covers 16 residues. The V gene end was trimmed by 0 bases and the J gene end by 6 bases; junction bases not matched to a gene: 4. Germline CDR1 is LGHNA and CDR2 is YSLEER. The CDR3 DNA reads as TGCGCCAGCAGCCAAGACGGTAGCGGGGGGGCCAATGAGCAGTTCTTC. This codes for CASSQDGSGGANEQFF.

The V and J genes are TRBV27 and TRBJ2-2; 8 bases agree with TRBD2. Trimming cost V 3 bases and J 7 bases; bases outside gene matches: 10. Per the germline V gene, CDR1 is MNHEY and CDR2 is SMNVEV (reference sequence). CDR3 length equals 16 residues. The CDR3 loop reads CASSFILAGGLGELFF. The CDR3 DNA follows: TGTGCCAGCAGTTTCATTTTGGCGGGAGGCCTCGGGGAGCTGTTTTTT.

The chain combines TRBV9 with TRBJ2-2; D remains ambiguous. Germline values: CDR1 SGDLS, CDR2 YYNGEE. The CDR3 is made up of 15 amino acids. V lost 4 bases, J lost 3 bases, and 13 bases lay in between. CDR3 DNA: TGTGCCAGCAGCCGCGGAGACGTTGACACCGGGGAGCTGTTTTTT. Translation: CASSRGDVDTGELFF.

The chain combines TRBV6-5 with TRBJ1-3; D call uncertain. V lost 0 bases, J lost 2 bases, and 5 bases lay in between. The CDR3 runs 14 residues. The germline gives CDR1 MNHEY, CDR2 SVGAGI. The CDR3 protein is CASSYSNTGNTIYF. CDR3 nucleotide sequence: TGTGCCAGCAGTTACTCGAACACTGGAAACACCATATATTTT.

J is TRBJ1-2 and V is TRBV11-2; a possible D gene is TRBD1 (6 bases). Trimming cost V 4 bases and J 5 bases, with 14 bases left between them. CDR1 is SGHAT, CDR2 FQNNGV, per germline. This CDR3 region has 14 residues. Here the CDR3 DNA reads TGTGCCAGCAGCTGGTTGGGACACCAGTATGGCTACACCTTC. Its translation: CASSWLGHQYGYTF.

The chain joins TRBV7-9 to TRBJ2-7, with 9 bases aligning to TRBD1. In germline, CDR1 is SEHNR, CDR2 FQNEAQ (reference sequence). Losses at the gene ends were 5 bases for V and 3 bases for J; bases not matched to a gene: 5. This CDR3 region has 14 residues. For the CDR3, the DNA is TGTGCCAGCAGCGAGGACAGGGGTTACTACGAGCAGTACTTC. Translating gives CASSEDRGYYEQYF.

This clone was detected only once. The chain combines TRBV4-2 with TRBJ1-3; D is unclear. With 0 bases removed from V and 0 bases from J, the gap between germline ends came to 9 bases. Germline CDR1 and CDR2: LGHNA and YNFKEQ. CDR3 size: 16 residues. CDR3 coding DNA: TGTGCCAGCAGCCAAGATATAGGCACCTCTGGAAACACCATATATTTT. Translated, it gives CASSQDIGTSGNTIYF.

The chain uses TRBV2 and TRBJ2-1; 9 nucleotides match TRBD2. CDR3 size: 15 residues. The germline V gene has CDR1 SNHLY and CDR2 FYNNEI. The V segment lost 2 bases and the J segment 8 bases; nucleotides outside the gene matches: 7. The DNA of the CDR3 is TGTGCCAGCAGTGAATTGAGCGGGGGGCCCCATGAGCAGTTCTTC. Translated: CASSELSGGPHEQFF.